Listed here are 18 T cell receptor beta chains from one sample, sequenced in a study of human T cells and chemical hapten exposure. TCRdb called the RACE reads again in MiXCR, with one record for every CDR3 protein. The sample shows 99,000 or so distinct CDR3 sequences, around 35% of them seen only once. Time point reported: patch test 3, about 24 weeks after DPC sensitization. Stated treatment: therapeutic diphenylcyclopropenone sensitization with weekly scalp DPC. This material consisted of whole blood, taken in connection with sensitization to the hapten diphenylcyclopropenone (DPC). Receptor source: a man between 35 and 55 years old with alopecia areata. Some clones in this sample may be carry-over from other donors' samples.

This clonotype was detected only a few times. The V and J genes are TRBV12-3 or TRBV12-4 and TRBJ2-1; tentatively, D is TRBD1 (6 bases). This CDR3 region has 11 residues. V lost 5 bases to trimming and J lost 15 bases, with 14 bases between them. The CDR3: CASSLTGSRFF. CDR3 bases: TGTGCCAGCAGTCTCACAGGGAGTAGGTTCTTC.

This clonotype was observed a handful of times. This chain links TRBV7-9 with TRBJ2-7; no firm D call. This CDR3 contains 13 residues. The ends were cut back, 5 bases at V and 2 bases at J, with 10 bases in the middle. The germline CDR1 and CDR2 sequences are SEHNR and FQNEAQ (reference sequence). The CDR3 DNA is TGTGCCAGCAGCCGACACGAGACCTACGAGCAGTACGTC. Its translation: CASSRHETYEQYV.

The V and J genes are TRBV28 and TRBJ2-7, with D maybe TRBD1 (6 bases). This CDR3 spans 14 amino acids. Germline V gives CDR1 MDHEN, CDR2 SYDVKM. V lost 2 bases and J lost 3, with 11 bases in between. The CDR3 spells CASSLNRAVYEQYF. The CDR3 DNA follows: TGTGCCAGCAGTTTAAACAGGGCGGTCTACGAGCAGTACTTC.

This chain connects TRBV20-1 to TRBJ2-1; 9 bases line up with TRBD2. Unmatched junction bases numbered 23, after V lost 4 bases and J lost 10 bases. The CDR3 runs 18 residues. CDR1 is DFQATT and CDR2 is SNEGSKA in the germline V gene (reference sequence). The CDR3 is CSATNPPTLTSGLQEQFF. The CDR3 DNA follows: TGCAGTGCTACGAACCCCCCCACCCTGACTAGCGGCCTTCAGGAGCAGTTCTTC.

The chain links TRBV6-5 to TRBJ2-7; TRBD1 matches 7 bases. Germline CDR1 reads MNHEY; CDR2 reads SVGAGI. The CDR3 totals 14 residues. V lost 6 bases, J lost 0 bases, and 5 bases stayed unmatched. Written as DNA, the CDR3 is TGTGCCAGCAGAGGGACAGTGAGCTCCTACGAGCAGTACGTC. Translating gives CASRGTVSSYEQYV.

The V gene is TRBV6-5, the J gene TRBJ1-3; D remains ambiguous. CDR3 size: 15 residues. In germline, CDR1 is MNHEY, CDR2 SVGAGI. Trimming took 2 bases from V and 0 from J, leaving 8 bases between them. DNA of the CDR3: TGTGCCAGCAGTTACGCCGGGTTCTCTGGAAACACCATATATTTT. Translating it yields CASSYAGFSGNTIYF.

CDR3 sequence (DNA): TGTGCCAGCAGTCCCGGGACTAGCGGGAGGGCCTACGAGCAGTACGTC. As protein: CASSPGTSGRAYEQYV. The chain employs TRBV27 and TRBJ2-7, with TRBD2 identical over 16 bases. Germline CDR1 MNHEY, CDR2 SMNVEV (reference sequence). J lost 2 bases, V lost 5 bases, and 3 bases had no gene match. The CDR3 consists of 16 residues.

This CDR3 is CASTMGRPENIQYF. In DNA, the CDR3 is TGTGCCAGCACCATGGGACGGCCAGAAAACATTCAGTACTTC. The chain couples TRBV11-3 to TRBJ2-4; tentatively, D is TRBD1 or TRBD2 (5 bases each). Germline V gene lookup returns CDR1 SGHNT and CDR2 YENEEA. This CDR3 is built from 14 residues. The V end lost 7 bases, the J end lost 5 bases, and 15 bases lay between the germline ends.

In DNA form, the CDR3 reads TGTGCCAGCAGCCCCGAAGGGCGGTCCTACAATGAGCAGTTCTTC. Amino acid sequence: CASSPEGRSYNEQFF. The chain uses TRBV9 and TRBJ2-1; D call uncertain. This CDR3 spans 15 amino acids. Germline V gives CDR1 SGDLS, CDR2 YYNGEE. Trimming removed 4 bases from V and 1 base from J, with 12 bases in between. The variable domain in full, completed from reference TRBV9 and TRBJ2-1, reads DSGVTQTPKHLITATGQRVTLRCSPRSGDLSVYWYQQSLDQGLQFLIQYYNGEERAKGNILERFSAQQFPDLHSELNLSSLELGDSALYFCASSPEGRSYNEQFFGPGTRLTVL.

This rearrangement joins TRBV5-5 to TRBJ2-5; D might be TRBD1 (5 bases). Germline loops: CDR1 SGHKS, CDR2 YYEKEE (reference sequence). V lost 3 bases, J lost 2 bases, and 11 bases lay in between. The CDR3 runs 14 residues. CDR3 bases: TGTGCCAGCAGCTCCCCCCGGACACAAGAGACCCAGTACTTC. This sequence encodes CASSSPRTQETQYF.

This clonotype has just a few counts. The chain is built from TRBV7-2 and TRBJ2-6; D gene unclear. CDR1 and CDR2 from the germline V gene are SGHTA and FQGNSA. Trimming left V 5 bases short and J 0 bases short, with 8 bases between. The CDR3 is 15 amino acids. The chain's CDR3 is CASSHGTSGANVLTF. The DNA for the CDR3 is TGTGCCAGCAGCCATGGTACCTCTGGGGCCAACGTCCTGACTTTC. The full variable domain, in which reference TRBV7-2 and TRBJ2-6 provide the parts outside the CDR3, is GAGVSQSPSNKVTEKGKDVELRCDPISGHTALYWYRQSLGQGLEFLIYFQGNSAPDKSGLPSDRFSAERTGGSVSTLTIQRTQQEDSAVYLCASSHGTSGANVLTFGAGSRLTVL.

This clonotype was seen a few times. This sequence joins TRBV2 and TRBJ2-3; 8 bases fit TRBD2. The CDR3 extends over 13 amino acids. The germline V gene has CDR1 SNHLY and CDR2 FYNNEI. The V gene end was trimmed by 9 bases and the J gene end by 0 bases; junction bases not matched to a gene: 2. The CDR3 region has the DNA TGTGCCAGAAAGCGGGAGAGCACAGATACGCAGTATTTT. It encodes CARKRESTDTQYF.

This clonotype showed up just a few times. Here the CDR3 DNA reads TGTGCCAGCAGTTCGATACGGACTAGCGGGAAATGGGGGTACTTC. It yields the protein CASSSIRTSGKWGYF. The rearrangement joins TRBV28 to TRBJ2-7; 12 positions match TRBD2. The CDR3 totals 15 residues. CDR1 MDHEN and CDR2 SYDVKM come from the germline V gene. V was pared by 4 bases and J by 12 bases, with 13 bases of the junction left unmatched.

This clonotype was seen a handful of times. This sequence joins TRBV9 and TRBJ1-1, with TRBD1 identical over 7 bases. The CDR3 loop spans 16 amino acids. Germline V gives CDR1 SGDLS, CDR2 YYNGEE. Losses at the gene ends were 4 bases for V and 4 bases for J; bases not matched to a gene: 13. Written as DNA, the CDR3 is TGTGCCAGCAGCCTGAACCCTGACAGGGTTAGCACTGAAGCTTTCTTT. Its translation is CASSLNPDRVSTEAFF.

This clonotype was seen only a few times. The rearrangement joins TRBV12-3 or TRBV12-4 to TRBJ2-2; D unresolved. This CDR3 is built from 15 residues. Trimming removed 6 bases from V and 4 bases from J, with 15 bases in between. CDR3 DNA sequence: TGTGCCAGCAGCTTCCGGGTATCTGGCACCGGGGAGCTGTTTTTT. It specifies CASSFRVSGTGELFF.

This clonotype was seen a handful of times. V and J are TRBV2 and TRBJ2-3; possible D gene TRBD2, 6 bases. Between the trimmed V and J ends, which lost 6 bases and 2 bases, there was a span of 21 bases. Per the germline V gene, CDR1 is SNHLY and CDR2 is FYNNEI. The CDR3 contains 17 residues. In DNA form, the CDR3 reads TGTGCCAGCAGGAGGATCGGGGGACGGGGACTCACAGATACGCAGTATTTT. This translates into CASRRIGGRGLTDTQYF.

CDR3 coding DNA: TGTGCCATCAGTGATGGACTATGGGGCTACACCTTC. It yields the protein CAISDGLWGYTF. The V call is TRBV10-3, the J call TRBJ1-2, with unresolved D. Germline CDR1 reads ENHRY; CDR2 reads SYGVKD. CDR3 length: 12 amino acids. V was shortened by 3 bases and J by 8 bases, with 10 bases between the two germline ends.

The chain uses TRBV12-3 or TRBV12-4 and TRBJ2-1; perhaps TRBD2 as D (6 bases). The CDR3 consists of 17 residues. Trimming pared 4 bases from V and 5 bases from J, leaving 21 bases between. CDR3 sequence: CASSSALAGSINNEQFF. CDR3 sequence (DNA): TGTGCCAGCAGTTCTGCACTAGCCGGGAGTATAAACAATGAGCAGTTCTTC.